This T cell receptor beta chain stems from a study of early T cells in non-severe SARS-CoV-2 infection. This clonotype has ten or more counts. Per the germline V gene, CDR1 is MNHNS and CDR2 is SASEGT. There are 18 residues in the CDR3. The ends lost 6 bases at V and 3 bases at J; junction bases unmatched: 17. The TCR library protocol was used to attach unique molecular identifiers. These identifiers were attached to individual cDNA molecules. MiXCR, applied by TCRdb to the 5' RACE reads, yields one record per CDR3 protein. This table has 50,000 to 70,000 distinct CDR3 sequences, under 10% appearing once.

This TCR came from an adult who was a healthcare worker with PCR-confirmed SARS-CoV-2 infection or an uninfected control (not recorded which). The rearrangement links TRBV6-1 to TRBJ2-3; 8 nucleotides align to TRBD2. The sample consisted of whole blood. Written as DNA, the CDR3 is TGTGCCAGCAGATCAACGAAGGGGAGCGGGAGTAAGACAGATACGCAGTATTTT. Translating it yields CASRSTKGSGSKTDTQYF.